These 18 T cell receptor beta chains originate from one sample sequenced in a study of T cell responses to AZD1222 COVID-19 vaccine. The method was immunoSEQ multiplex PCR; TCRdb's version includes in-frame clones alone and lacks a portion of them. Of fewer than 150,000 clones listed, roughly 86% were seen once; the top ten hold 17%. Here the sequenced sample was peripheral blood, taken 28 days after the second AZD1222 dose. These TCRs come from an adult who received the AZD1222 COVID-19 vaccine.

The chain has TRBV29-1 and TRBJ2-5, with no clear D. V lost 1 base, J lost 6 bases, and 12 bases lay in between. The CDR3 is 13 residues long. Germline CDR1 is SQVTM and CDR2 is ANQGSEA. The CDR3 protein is CSVEGRVGKTQYF. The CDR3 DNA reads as TGCAGCGTTGAAGGTCGGGTTGGGAAGACCCAGTACTTC.

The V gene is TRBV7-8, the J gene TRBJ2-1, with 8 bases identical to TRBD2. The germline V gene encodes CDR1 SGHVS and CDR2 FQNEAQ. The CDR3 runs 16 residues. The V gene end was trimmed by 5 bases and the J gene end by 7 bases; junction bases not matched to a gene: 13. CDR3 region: CASSGDGTSPTNEQFF. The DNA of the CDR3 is TGTGCCAGCAGCGGAGATGGGACTAGTCCTACGAATGAGCAGTTCTTC.

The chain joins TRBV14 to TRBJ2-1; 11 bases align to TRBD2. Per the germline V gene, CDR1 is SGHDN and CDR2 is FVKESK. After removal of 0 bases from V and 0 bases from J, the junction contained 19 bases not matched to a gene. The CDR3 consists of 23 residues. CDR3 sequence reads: CASSQEDSLAGMLAGGSYNEQFF. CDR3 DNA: TGTGCCAGCAGCCAAGAAGACTCATTGGCAGGGATGCTAGCGGGGGGCTCCTACAATGAGCAGTTCTTC.

The CDR3 bases are TGTGCCAGCAGCCATACGACGCCACATAAAAATTCACCCCTCCACTTT. It yields the protein CASSHTTPHKNSPLHF. The rearrangement uses TRBV7-4 and TRBJ1-6, with D uncertain. The V gene lost 5 bases and the J gene lost 7 bases, with 18 bases spanning the gap. The CDR3 runs to 16 residues. In germline, CDR1 is SGHVT, CDR2 SQSDAQ.

This CDR3 is CASSQGGAEAFF. DNA for the CDR3: TGCGCCAGCAGCCAAGGGGGCGCGGAAGCTTTCTTT. The rearrangement joins TRBV4-3 to TRBJ1-1; possibly TRBD1 for D (5 bases). The CDR3 extends over 12 amino acids. Trimming took 1 base from V and 8 from J, leaving 8 bases between them. In germline, CDR1 is LGHNA, CDR2 YSLEER.

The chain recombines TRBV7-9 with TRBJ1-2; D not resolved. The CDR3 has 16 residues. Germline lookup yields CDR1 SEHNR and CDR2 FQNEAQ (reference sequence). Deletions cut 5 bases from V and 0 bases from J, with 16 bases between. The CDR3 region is CASSPPGLRSNYGYTF. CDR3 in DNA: TGTGCCAGCAGCCCACCAGGACTGAGGTCTAACTATGGCTACACCTTC.

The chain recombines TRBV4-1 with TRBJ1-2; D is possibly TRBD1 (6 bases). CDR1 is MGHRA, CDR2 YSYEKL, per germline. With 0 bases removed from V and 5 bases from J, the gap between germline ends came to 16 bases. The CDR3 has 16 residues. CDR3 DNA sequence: TGCGCCAGCAGCCAAGATGGGCAGGGGCTCGGGTATGGCTACACCTTC. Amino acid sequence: CASSQDGQGLGYGYTF.

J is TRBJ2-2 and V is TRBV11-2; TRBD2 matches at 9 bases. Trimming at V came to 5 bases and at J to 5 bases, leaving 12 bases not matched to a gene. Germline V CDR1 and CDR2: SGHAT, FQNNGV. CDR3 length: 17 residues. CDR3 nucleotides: TGTGCCAGCAGCCCGCGTAACTTAGCGGGGGTAACCGGGGAGCTGTTTTTT. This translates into CASSPRNLAGVTGELFF.

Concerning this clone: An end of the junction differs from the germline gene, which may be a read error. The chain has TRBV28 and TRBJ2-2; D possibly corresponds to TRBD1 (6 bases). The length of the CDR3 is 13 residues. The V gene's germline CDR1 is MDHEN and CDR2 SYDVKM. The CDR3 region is CASILQGTGELFF. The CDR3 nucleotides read TGTGCCAGCATTTTACAGGGTACCGGGGAGCTGTTTTTT.

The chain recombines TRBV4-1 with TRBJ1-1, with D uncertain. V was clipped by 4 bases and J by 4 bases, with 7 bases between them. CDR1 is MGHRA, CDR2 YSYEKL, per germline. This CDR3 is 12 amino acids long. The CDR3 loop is CASSPMGTEAFF. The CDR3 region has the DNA TGCGCCAGCAGCCCGATGGGCACTGAAGCTTTCTTT.

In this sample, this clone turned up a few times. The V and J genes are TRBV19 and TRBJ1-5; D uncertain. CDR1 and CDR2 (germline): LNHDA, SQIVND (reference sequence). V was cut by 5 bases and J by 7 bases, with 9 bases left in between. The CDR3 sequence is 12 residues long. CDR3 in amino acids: CASSGLRQPQHF. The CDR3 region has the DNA TGTGCCAGTAGTGGGTTGCGGCAGCCCCAGCATTTT.

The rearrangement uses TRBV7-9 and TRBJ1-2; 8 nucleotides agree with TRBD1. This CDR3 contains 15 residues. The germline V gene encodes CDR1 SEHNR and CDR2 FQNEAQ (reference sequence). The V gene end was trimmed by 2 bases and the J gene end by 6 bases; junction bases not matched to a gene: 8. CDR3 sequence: CASSLTGTGSHGYTF. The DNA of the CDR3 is TGTGCCAGCAGCTTAACCGGGACAGGCTCGCATGGCTACACCTTC.

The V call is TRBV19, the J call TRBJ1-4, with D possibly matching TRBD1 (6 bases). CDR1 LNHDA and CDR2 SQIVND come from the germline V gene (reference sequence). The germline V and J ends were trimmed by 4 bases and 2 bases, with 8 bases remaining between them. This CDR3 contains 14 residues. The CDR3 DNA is TGTGCCAGTAGTAGAACAGGGACTAATGAAAAACTGTTTTTT. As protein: CASSRTGTNEKLFF.

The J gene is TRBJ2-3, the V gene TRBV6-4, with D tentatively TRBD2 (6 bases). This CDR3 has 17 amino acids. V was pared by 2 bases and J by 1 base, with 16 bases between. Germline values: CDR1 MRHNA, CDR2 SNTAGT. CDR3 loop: CASSDHSGGVGTDTQYF. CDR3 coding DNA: TGTGCCAGCAGTGACCATAGCGGAGGGGTCGGCACAGATACGCAGTATTTT.

CDR3 in DNA: TGCGCCAGCAGCTCTGGACAGGGAAGGCTCCACGAGCAGTACTTC. Protein sequence: CASSSGQGRLHEQYF. J is TRBJ2-7 and V is TRBV5-1, with 8 nucleotides matching TRBD1. Trimming at V came to 3 bases and at J to 5 bases, leaving 10 bases not matched to a gene. The CDR3 loop spans 15 amino acids. Per the germline V gene, CDR1 is SGHRS and CDR2 is YFSETQ.

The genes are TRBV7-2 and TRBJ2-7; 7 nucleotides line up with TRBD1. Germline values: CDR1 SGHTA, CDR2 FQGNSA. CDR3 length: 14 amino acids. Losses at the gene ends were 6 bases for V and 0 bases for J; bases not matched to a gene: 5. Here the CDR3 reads CASSWDRISYEQYF. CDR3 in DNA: TGTGCCAGCAGTTGGGACAGAATCTCCTACGAGCAGTACTTC.

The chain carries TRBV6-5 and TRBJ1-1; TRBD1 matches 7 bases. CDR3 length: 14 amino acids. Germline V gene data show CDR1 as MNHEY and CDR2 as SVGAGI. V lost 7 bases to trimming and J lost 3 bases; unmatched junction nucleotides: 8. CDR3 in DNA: TGTGCCAGCACCGCGGACAGGAGGTACACTGAAGCTTTCTTT. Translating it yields CASTADRRYTEAFF.

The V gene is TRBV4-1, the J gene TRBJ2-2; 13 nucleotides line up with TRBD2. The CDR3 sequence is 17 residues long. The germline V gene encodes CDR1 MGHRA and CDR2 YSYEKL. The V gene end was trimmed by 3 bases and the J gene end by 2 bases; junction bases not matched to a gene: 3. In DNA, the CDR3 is TGCGCCAGCAGCCAGGGACTAGCGGGACTCAACACCGGGGAGCTGTTTTTT. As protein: CASSQGLAGLNTGELFF.